The rows below give T cell receptor beta chains drawn from one sample of a study of blood T cell repertoires in COVID-19. Sequencing used immunoSEQ multiplex PCR; TCRdb keeps in-frame clones, though not all of them. Of approximately 280,000 clones in the sample, 75% to 90% were seen once. Sequencing was done on a sample of peripheral blood. The receptor source for this set is an older woman with acute or convalescent COVID-19. CDR3s include the opening cysteine and the closing phenylalanine or tryptophan. The D gene is left open where the match is weak.

cdr3_aa	v_call	j_call	d_call
CASSLVDRDSPYF	TRBV5-8	TRBJ2-5	TRBD1
CASSRVQGYQPQHF	TRBV21-1	TRBJ1-5	NA
CASRTGGRRSGELFF	TRBV7-2	TRBJ2-2	TRBD1
CATSRELAREQFF	TRBV15	TRBJ2-1	NA
CASSLSGQGNSGELFF	TRBV5-1	TRBJ2-2	TRBD1
CATSRALTEIEKLFF	TRBV15	TRBJ1-4	NA
CASSLGAGGPGSYNEQFF	TRBV5-1	TRBJ2-1	TRBD2
CASSRRTGSTDTQYF	TRBV11-3	TRBJ2-3	NA
CASSMGQVGNQPQHF	TRBV19	TRBJ1-5	TRBD1
CASSQGSNSRGYTF	TRBV3-1/TRBV3-2	TRBJ1-2	NA
CASSQVLAGGEANEKLFF	TRBV4-1	TRBJ1-4	NA
CASSLYPTGSSGNTIYF	TRBV5-6	TRBJ1-3	NA
CASSLYAADQTQKLFF	TRBV7-8	TRBJ1-4	NA
CASSQARRGAYNEQFF	TRBV4-2	TRBJ2-1	TRBD2
CASSTTNTGELFF	TRBV2	TRBJ2-2	NA
CAISGTSGALGELFF	TRBV10-3	TRBJ2-2	TRBD2
CASSSGTSRTYEQYF	TRBV6-5	TRBJ2-7	NA
CASSRRTLAYNEQFF	TRBV7-6	TRBJ2-1	NA
CAWTPPRGRGEKLFF	TRBV30	TRBJ1-4	TRBD1
CASSSISYNEQFF	TRBV7-9	TRBJ2-1	NA
CSVVRNSGGSAAWSYTF	TRBV29-1	TRBJ1-2	NA
CASRLGGGDQPQHF	TRBV2	TRBJ1-5	NA
CATSETENQPQHF	TRBV24-1	TRBJ1-5	NA
CASSQSGGTYNEQFF	TRBV4-1	TRBJ2-1	NA
CASSPPSVNYEQYF	TRBV7-9	TRBJ2-7	NA
CASSQTGTGRGNTEAFF	TRBV5-1	TRBJ1-1	TRBD1
CASSQRGGAEAFF	TRBV3-1/TRBV3-2	TRBJ1-1	NA
CASSDGMNTEAFF	TRBV18	TRBJ1-1	NA
CASSFAGLRGYTF	TRBV27	TRBJ1-2	NA
CASLSSVGLENQFF	TRBV7-9	TRBJ2-1	NA
CSVEGRREAFF	TRBV29-1	TRBJ1-1	NA
CASSFSDYLSYEQYF	TRBV5-1	TRBJ2-7	NA
CASSVGSTSWSSGANVLTF	TRBV9	TRBJ2-6	TRBD2
CASSYVRGGAHNEQFF	TRBV6-2/TRBV6-3	TRBJ2-1	TRBD2
CASTEDRLSPLHF	TRBV2	TRBJ1-6	NA
CASSPLGVSGSPLHF	TRBV18	TRBJ1-6	NA
CASGDRSYEQYF	TRBV6-5	TRBJ2-7	TRBD1
CASSDPGGGKNIQYF	TRBV18	TRBJ2-4	TRBD2
CASSGGQGVYGYTF	TRBV5-1	TRBJ1-2	TRBD1
CASSFGTPYSTEAFF	TRBV7-3	TRBJ1-1	NA
CASRRDPYEQYF	TRBV5-1	TRBJ2-7	NA
CASSSGGYEVF	TRBV12-3/TRBV12-4	TRBJ2-1	NA
CASSLRGETQYF	TRBV12-3/TRBV12-4	TRBJ2-5	NA
CASSTTRNTEAFF	TRBV6-5	TRBJ1-1	NA
CASSPSWGDNQPQHF	TRBV2	TRBJ1-5	NA
CASSQGYTGGYGETQYF	TRBV3-1/TRBV3-2	TRBJ2-5	TRBD1
CASNTGMNTEAFF	TRBV2	TRBJ1-1	NA
CASSEQGQETQYF	TRBV6-1	TRBJ2-5	NA
CASRPYGTGGLYGYTF	TRBV2	TRBJ1-2	TRBD1
CAISDLLNYSNYGYTF	TRBV10-3	TRBJ1-2	NA
CASSVGPGEANYGYTF	TRBV9	TRBJ1-2	NA
CASRDFRGMTEAFF	TRBV19	TRBJ1-1	NA
CASQPSSGGRGEQYF	TRBV27	TRBJ2-7	TRBD2
CASSLSGALRTQYF	TRBV5-4	TRBJ2-5	TRBD2
CASSQDSAAPGQYF	TRBV3-1/TRBV3-2	TRBJ2-3	NA
CASSSWTGDDEQYF	TRBV6-5	TRBJ2-7	TRBD1